Following are 8 T cell receptor beta chains from one sample sequenced in a study of blood T cell repertoires in COVID-19 (dated by TCRdb to about 2020). Receptors were amplified or captured by the immunoSEQ multiplex PCR assay. The source is immuneACCESS, and TCRdb retained only in-frame sequences with V and J called. Part of the clones is not carried over; for the studies checked, unresolved V genes explain less than half of this, and the remainder is unexplained. This sample comprises some 300,000 clones, roughly nine tenths of them detected only once. The ten largest clones take up approximately 1.5% of the sample. The sequenced material came from PBMCs or T cells enriched from blood (not recorded which). Receptors were obtained from a woman in her forties who had recovered from COVID-19.

The DNA for the CDR3 is TGTGCCAGCAGTGATAGGTCTACAGGGATCTCCTATAATTCACCCCTCCACTTT. It codes for CASSDRSTGISYNSPLHF. The rearrangement joins TRBV6-1 to TRBJ1-6; possibly TRBD1 for D (6 bases). The V gene lost 3 bases and the J gene lost 0 bases, with 15 bases spanning the gap. Germline V lookup: CDR1 MNHNS, CDR2 SASEGT. CDR3 length equals 18 residues.

The chain joins TRBV27 to TRBJ2-1; 7 bases fit TRBD2. V lost 2 bases to trimming and J lost 6 bases; unmatched junction nucleotides: 4. This CDR3 has 14 residues. Germline V gives CDR1 MNHEY, CDR2 SMNVEV (reference sequence). The CDR3 DNA reads TGTGCCAGCAGTTTAGTGGGAGGGCCCAATGAGCAGTTCTTC. This translates into CASSLVGGPNEQFF.

The chain couples TRBV6-5 to TRBJ1-3; a weak D match, TRBD1 (6 bases). The V end lost 6 bases, the J end lost 8 bases, and 20 bases lay between the germline ends. Germline V gene sequence: CDR1 MNHEY, CDR2 SVGAGI. This CDR3 has 15 amino acids. CDR3 in DNA: TGTGCCAGCAGCCCAAGGACAGTCCCGGTCTACACCATATATTTT. Protein sequence: CASSPRTVPVYTIYF.

The rearrangement links TRBV18 to TRBJ1-1, with D hard to call. CDR1 and CDR2 (germline): KGHSH, LQKENI. The V end was cut by 3 bases, the J end by 5 bases, with 13 bases between. The CDR3 loop spans 14 amino acids. Written as DNA, the CDR3 is TGTGCCAGCTCACCGACGGGTCCTGGTACTGAAGCTTTCTTT. Protein product: CASSPTGPGTEAFF.

The chain joins TRBV28 to TRBJ2-5, with 8 bases lining up with TRBD2. CDR3 length: 17 residues. V was pared by 5 bases and J by 4 bases, with 15 bases of the junction left unmatched. CDR1 and CDR2 from the germline V gene are MDHEN and SYDVKM. CDR3 nucleotides: TGTGCCAGCAGTCCCCCGATCGGGGGGGGGTTAGGAGAGACCCAGTACTTC. Protein sequence: CASSPPIGGGLGETQYF.

The gene calls are TRBV5-4 and TRBJ2-3; 11 nucleotides align to TRBD2. The CDR3 runs 15 residues. The germline V gene encodes CDR1 SGHNT and CDR2 YYREEE (reference sequence). J lost 2 bases, V lost 5 bases, and 4 bases had no gene match. CDR3: CASRLAGVVTDTQYF. The CDR3 nucleotides are TGTGCCAGCAGACTAGCGGGAGTTGTCACAGATACGCAGTATTTT. The complete variable domain, with remaining parts taken from reference TRBV5-4 and TRBJ2-3, reads ETGVTQSPTHLIKTRGQQVTLRCSSQSGHNTVSWYQQALGQGPQFIFQYYREEENGRGNFPPRFSGLQFPNYSSELNVNALELDDSALYLCASRLAGVVTDTQYFGPGTRLTVL.

The J gene is TRBJ1-3, the V gene TRBV6-1; TRBD1 might be the D (5 bases). The V end lost 6 bases, the J end lost 3 bases, and 12 bases lay between the germline ends. In germline, CDR1 is MNHNS, CDR2 SASEGT. There are 14 residues in the CDR3. CDR3 sequence reads: CASSQGLGGNTIYF. The CDR3 region has the DNA TGTGCCAGCAGCCAGGGACTGGGTGGAAACACCATATATTTT.

This chain joins TRBV27 and TRBJ2-1; D is perhaps TRBD1 (6 bases). The V gene lost 7 bases and the J gene lost 1 base, with 14 bases spanning the gap. The CDR3 spans 15 residues. Germline V CDR1 and CDR2: MNHEY, SMNVEV (reference sequence). CDR3 region: CASNPQGLSYNEQFF. CDR3 DNA: TGTGCCAGCAACCCACAGGGCCTTTCCTACAATGAGCAGTTCTTC.